The T cell receptor (beta chain) described here comes from a study of blood T cell repertoires in COVID-19. As for the study in general: COVID-19 samples, acute and convalescent, were from the United States, Italy and Spain. In each case, the material was cDNA or gDNA derived from T cells, B-cell-depleted T cells, or PBMCs.

Original analysis: Amplifying reference gene primers gave estimates of nucleated cell counts. Sequencing used immunoSEQ multiplex PCR; TCRdb keeps in-frame clones, though not all of them. V, J and clone size reflect that table, while D and trimming were determined from the DNA. The sample carries 100,000 or so clones, 85% to 95% recorded once. This clonotype originated in a woman aged 55 to 70 with active COVID-19. The sample taken for sequencing was peripheral blood.

The CDR3 here is CASSSLTRQVGSYNEQFF. The CDR3 coding sequence is TGTGCCAGCAGCTCACTTACCCGACAGGTGGGGTCCTACAATGAGCAGTTCTTC. The rearrangement uses TRBV11-2 and TRBJ2-1, with a tentative D call TRBD1 (6 bases). Germline CDR1 SGHAT, CDR2 FQNNGV. The V end lost 4 bases, the J end lost 1 base, and 20 bases lay between the germline ends. The CDR3 has 18 residues.